One T cell receptor beta chain is described in this entry. This entry is derived from a study of blood T cell repertoires in COVID-19. For recovered donors of Cohort 3, there were two negative PCRs, clearance, or symptom resolution. Measured with immunoSEQ multiplex PCR; TCRdb has only the in-frame clones, and not every one. The data contain 400,000 to 500,000 clones, 85% to 90% of them singletons. V lost 1 base and J lost 6; bases outside the gene matches: 9. The CDR3 loop spans 17 amino acids. The germline V gene has CDR1 LGHNA and CDR2 YNFKEQ. The sample comprised PBMCs or T cells enriched from blood (not recorded which). The clonotype comes from a woman aged 40 to 50 who had recovered from COVID-19. The chain employs TRBV4-2 and TRBJ2-1; 10 nucleotides line up with TRBD2. CDR3 in amino acids: CASSQATTSGNRNEQFF. DNA of the CDR3: TGTGCCAGCAGCCAAGCCACCACTAGCGGGAATCGCAATGAGCAGTTCTTC.